The 4 T cell receptor beta chains presented below share a single source sample, sequenced in a study of cytomegalovirus exposure and HLA in healthy donors. The primer mix had 60 Vbeta and 13 Jbeta primers. Sequencing used immunoSEQ multiplex PCR; TCRdb keeps in-frame clones, though not all of them. The sample consists of about 160,000 clones, 75% of them appearing once. Sequences were obtained from PBMCs. These receptors came from a female donor in good health and CMV-seronegative.

This chain links TRBV4-2 with TRBJ2-7, with 11 bases that match TRBD2. V lost 4 bases and J lost 0; bases outside the gene matches: 5. Germline lookup yields CDR1 LGHNA and CDR2 YNFKEQ. The CDR3 length is 16 residues. The CDR3: CASSLQLAGDSYEQYF. For the CDR3, the DNA is TGTGCCAGCAGCCTGCAACTAGCGGGGGACTCCTACGAGCAGTACTTC.

The chain joins TRBV13 to TRBJ2-7; 8 positions agree with TRBD1. The CDR3 runs 16 residues. V shed 5 bases and J 4 bases; nucleotides not matched to a gene: 13. Germline CDR1 and CDR2: PRHDT and FYEKMQ (reference sequence). The CDR3 DNA sequence: TGTGCCAGCAGCCTGACTCACCGGACAGGGCCATACGAGCAGTACTTC. Protein sequence: CASSLTHRTGPYEQYF.

The chain employs TRBV5-6 and TRBJ2-6; D is possibly TRBD1 (6 bases). The CDR3 is 16 amino acids. The V end was cut by 3 bases, the J end by 0 bases, with 10 bases between. Germline CDR1 is SGHDT and CDR2 is YYEEEE. CDR3 DNA: TGTGCCAGCAGCTCGGACAGTCTCTCTGGGGCCAACGTCCTGACTTTC. It yields the protein CASSSDSLSGANVLTF. The complete variable domain, with remaining parts taken from reference TRBV5-6 and TRBJ2-6, reads DAGVTQSPTHLIKTRGQQVTLRCSPKSGHDTVSWYQQALGQGPQFIFQYYEEEERQRGNFPDRFSGHQFPNYSSELNVNALLLGDSALYLCASSSDSLSGANVLTFGAGSRLTVL.

The gene calls are TRBV27 and TRBJ2-5, with D perhaps TRBD1 (5 bases). V was clipped by 2 bases and J by 4 bases, with 8 bases between them. The CDR3 consists of 13 residues. Germline V gene lookup returns CDR1 MNHEY and CDR2 SMNVEV (reference sequence). The CDR3 coding sequence is TGTGCCAGCAGTTTAGGCAGGGTAGAGACCCAGTACTTC. Its translation: CASSLGRVETQYF.